Listed below are T cell receptor beta chains from one sample, sequenced in a study of cytomegalovirus exposure and HLA in healthy donors. Produced via immunoSEQ multiplex PCR; TCRdb's table is partial and in-frame only. This table has under 130,000 clones, around 76% appearing once. Source material: PBMCs. These TCRs come from a middle-aged man in good health and CMV-seropositive. CDR3s include the opening cysteine and the closing phenylalanine or tryptophan. D genes are given only for firm matches. Rows may omit the clone size; those that give it use once, few, many or a size class.

j_call d_call v_call clone_size cdr3_aa cdr3_nt
TRBJ2-2 NA TRBV9 NA CASSVGEGHYNTGELFF TGTGCCAGCAGCGTAGGAGAGGGCCACTACAACACCGGGGAGCTGTTTTTT
TRBJ1-1 TRBD1 TRBV7-2 NA CASSSRTGGTEAFF TGTGCCAGCAGCTCCAGGACAGGGGGCACTGAAGCTTTCTTT
TRBJ1-1 TRBD1 TRBV6-6 NA CASLLTGGGTEAFF TGTGCCAGCTTACTTACAGGGGGCGGCACTGAAGCTTTCTTT
TRBJ2-3 TRBD2 TRBV29-1 NA CSVPGLAGSTDTQYF TGCAGCGTCCCGGGACTAGCGGGGAGCACAGATACGCAGTATTTT
TRBJ1-5 TRBD1 TRBV7-9 once CASSLEGASNQPQHF TGTGCCAGCAGCTTGGAGGGGGCAAGCAATCAGCCCCAGCATTTT
TRBJ1-1 TRBD1 TRBV19 NA CASSIRDRNLVPFF TGTGCCAGTAGTATACGGGACAGGAACCTTGTACCTTTCTTT
TRBJ2-7 NA TRBV9 NA CASNIRSSYEQYF TGTGCCAGCAACATTAGGAGCTCCTACGAGCAGTACTTC
TRBJ1-3 NA TRBV6-5 NA CASSYEGTHGNTIYF TGTGCCAGCAGTTACGAAGGGACACATGGAAACACCATATATTTT
TRBJ2-2 TRBD2 TRBV7-8 NA CASSRLAGVIGELFF TGTGCCAGCAGCCGTCTAGCGGGAGTGATCGGGGAGCTGTTTTTT
TRBJ1-3 NA TRBV9 NA CASSGNTIYF TGTGCCAGCTCGGGAAACACCATATATTTT
TRBJ2-2 TRBD1 TRBV30 NA CAWTGGNTGELFF TGTGCCTGGACAGGGGGTAACACCGGGGAGCTGTTTTTT
TRBJ2-3 TRBD2 TRBV20-1 NA CSAGRGNTQYF TGCAGTGCTGGGAGGGGAAATACGCAGTATTTT
TRBJ2-7 NA TRBV7-2 few CASSLLGPSYEQYF TGTGCCAGCAGCTTGTTGGGCCCCTCCTACGAGCAGTACTTC
TRBJ1-1 NA TRBV11-3 NA CASSPQSRRDTEAFF TGTGCCAGCAGCCCCCAATCGAGACGGGACACTGAAGCTTTCTTT
TRBJ1-5 TRBD1 TRBV7-2 NA CASSLQGVKNQPQHF TGTGCCAGCAGCTTACAGGGGGTGAAGAATCAGCCCCAGCATTTT
TRBJ2-3 TRBD2 TRBV4-3 NA CASSQGTASGRSDTQYF TGCGCCAGCAGCCAAGGCACGGCTAGCGGGAGGTCAGATACGCAGTATTTT
TRBJ2-7 TRBD2 TRBV19 few CASSRLAGGYEQYF TGTGCCAGTAGTAGATTAGCGGGAGGCTACGAGCAGTACTTC
TRBJ2-5 TRBD1 TRBV28 few CASSLRTGSLTQYF TGTGCCAGCAGTTTAAGGACAGGGTCCCTGACCCAGTACTTC